These 32 T cell receptor beta chains originate from one sample sequenced in a study of shared clonotypes between healthy human individuals. The data were produced by immunoSEQ multiplex PCR, yet TCRdb's version contains in-frame clones alone and is incomplete. The sample has 450,000 to 500,000 clones, 65% to 85% seen once. What was sequenced was PBMCs. The receptors derive from a woman aged 35 to 49 in good health. Some clones in this sample may be carry-over from other donors' samples.

This clone was found a few times. The V and J genes are TRBV12-5 and TRBJ2-3; no firm D call. This CDR3 comprises 11 residues. Germline CDR1 LGHNT, CDR2 FRNRAP. V dropped 1 base and J dropped 6 bases, with 2 bases sitting between them. The CDR3 loop is CASGLGDTQYF. In DNA, the CDR3 is TGTGCTAGTGGTTTGGGTGATACGCAGTATTTT.

V is TRBV10-3 and J is TRBJ2-2; D may be TRBD2 (6 bases). V shed 3 bases and J shed 5 bases, with 13 bases lying between them. The CDR3 is 15 amino acids. The V gene's germline CDR1 is ENHRY and CDR2 SYGVKD. CDR3 nucleotides: TGTGCCATCAGTGAAAGACTAGGTCAGACCGGGGAGCTGTTTTTT. It is translated as CAISERLGQTGELFF.

This clone turned up a few times. The J gene is TRBJ2-1, the V gene TRBV2; a possible D gene is TRBD2 (6 bases). Germline V lookup: CDR1 SNHLY, CDR2 FYNNEI. The V and J ends lost 5 bases and 9 bases respectively, with 11 bases between them. The CDR3 loop spans 12 amino acids. The CDR3 DNA reads as TGTGCCAGCAGTCGCGGGGCGGGTGAGCAGTTCTTC. Translated: CASSRGAGEQFF.

The chain recombines TRBV5-3 with TRBJ1-5; perhaps TRBD1 as D (6 bases). TRBV5-3 is filed as an ORF, its function uncertain. The CDR3 is 14 residues long. Trimming left V 9 bases short and J 0 bases short, with 13 bases between. This CDR3 is CATNRADSNQPQHF. CDR3 nucleotide sequence: TGTGCCACCAACAGGGCCGATAGCAATCAGCCCCAGCATTTT.

This clone came up once. This chain joins TRBV14 and TRBJ2-1, with D possibly being TRBD2 (6 bases). CDR1 and CDR2 (germline): SGHDN, FVKESK. The CDR3 is 15 amino acids. V shed 6 bases and J shed 6 bases, with 18 bases lying between them. CDR3 in DNA: TGTGCCAGCAGATCGGGACTCGACGGCTTCAATGAGCAGTTCTTC. The encoded protein is CASRSGLDGFNEQFF. Filled out from reference TRBV14 and TRBJ2-1, the complete variable domain reads EAGVTQFPSHSVIEKGQTVTLRCDPISGHDNLYWYRRVMGKEIKFLLHFVKESKQDESGMPNNRFLAERTGGTYSTLKVQPAELEDSGVYFCASRSGLDGFNEQFFGPGTRLTVL.

As regards this clone: This likely traces to a read error, being one base from a far larger clone. The chain couples TRBV29-1 to TRBJ1-2; D remains unclear. Germline V gene data show CDR1 as SQVTM and CDR2 as ANQGSEA. Trimming took 4 bases from V and 5 from J, leaving 11 bases between them. There are 12 residues in the CDR3. Written as DNA, the CDR3 is TGCAGCGTTGTCTGGACGAAATATGGCTACACCTTC. Its protein product is CSVVWTKYGYTF.

Here the CDR3 reads CASSPRALSYEQYF. Written as DNA, the CDR3 is TGTGCCAGCAGTCCCCGGGCCTTATCCTACGAGCAGTACTTC. This chain links TRBV28 with TRBJ2-7; D not certain. The CDR3 length is 14 residues. Trimming pared 5 bases from V and 1 base from J, leaving 12 bases between. Germline assignment: CDR1 MDHEN and CDR2 SYDVKM.

This clone was picked up one time. The gene calls are TRBV7-7 and TRBJ2-1; D perhaps matches TRBD2 (6 bases). From germline, CDR1 is SSHAT and CDR2 FNYEAQ (reference sequence). The CDR3 length is 13 residues. V lost 4 bases and J 9 bases, leaving 13 bases between the germline ends. The CDR3 protein is CASSSVAGTEQFF. The DNA of the CDR3 is TGTGCCAGCAGCTCCGTCGCGGGGACTGAGCAGTTCTTC.

The rearrangement joins TRBV7-9 to TRBJ1-2; 7 nucleotides agree with TRBD1. Germline V lookup: CDR1 SEHNR, CDR2 FQNEAQ (reference sequence). This CDR3 spans 13 amino acids. With 3 bases clipped from V and 8 bases from J, the junction kept 6 bases outside the gene matches. The CDR3 DNA sequence: TGTGCCAGCAGCTTGGACCAGGGGGTCGGCTACACCTTC. It encodes CASSLDQGVGYTF.

Turning to this clone: A far larger clone is one base from this, pointing to a likely read error. In the same sample, other DNA sequences code for this CDR3. J is TRBJ2-5 and V is TRBV7-9; possibly TRBD2 for D (5 bases). There are 14 residues in the CDR3. Germline loops: CDR1 SEHNR, CDR2 FQNEAQ (reference sequence). In nucleotides, the CDR3 is TGTGCCAGCAGCTCGGTGGGGAGAGTGGAGACACAGTACTTC. Protein sequence: CASSSVGRVETQYF.

This clone has a handful of counts. The chain is built from TRBV4-3 and TRBJ2-3, with 8 bases aligning to TRBD2. With V trimmed by 0 bases and J by 1 base, 3 bases remained unmatched. Per germline, CDR1 LGHNA and CDR2 YSLEER. This CDR3 is built from 16 residues. Here the CDR3 reads CASSQDGGLGTDTQYF. The DNA of the CDR3 is TGCGCCAGCAGCCAAGACGGGGGACTAGGCACAGATACGCAGTATTTT.

This clone was observed a few times. A far larger clone is just one base off, so this is likely a read error. The rearrangement links TRBV30 to TRBJ2-1; 11 bases map to TRBD2. The V segment lost 4 bases and the J segment 7 bases; nucleotides outside the gene matches: 9. Per the germline V gene, CDR1 is GTSNPN and CDR2 is SVGIG (reference sequence). The CDR3 length is 15 residues. The CDR3, as DNA: TGTGCCTGGAATGGGACTAGCGGACCACAGAATGAGCAGTTCTTC. The encoded protein is CAWNGTSGPQNEQFF.

This clone was seen only once. The chain uses TRBV18 and TRBJ1-5; TRBD1 is a possible D gene (5 bases). The CDR3 is 14 residues long. Germline-derived CDR1 and CDR2 are KGHSH and LQKENI. The V gene lost 4 bases and the J gene lost 7 bases, with 14 bases spanning the gap. DNA of the CDR3: TGTGCCAGCTCACGGGGGGATATAACACAGCCCCAGCATTTT. Its protein product is CASSRGDITQPQHF.

This sequence joins TRBV5-1 and TRBJ2-1; 8 nucleotides line up with TRBD2. The CDR3 contains 16 residues. Germline V lookup: CDR1 SGHRS, CDR2 YFSETQ. With V trimmed by 6 bases and J by 10 bases, 18 bases remained unmatched. Here the CDR3 DNA reads TGCGCCAGCACCCCCGCGGCGGGAGGTTCTTCGGGGGAGCAGTTCTTC. Translation gives CASTPAAGGSSGEQFF. Based on the CDR3 plus reference TRBV5-1 and TRBJ2-1, the full variable domain is KAGVTQTPRYLIKTRGQQVTLSCSPISGHRSVSWYQQTPGQGLQFLFEYFSETQRNKGNFPGRFSGRQFSNSRSEMNVSTLELGDSALYLCASTPAAGGSSGEQFFGPGTRLTVL.

The chain combines TRBV7-2 with TRBJ2-3; TRBD2 is a possible D gene (5 bases). The V and J ends lost 3 bases and 5 bases respectively, with 15 bases between them. This CDR3 is built from 15 residues. The germline gives CDR1 SGHTA, CDR2 FQGNSA. The CDR3: CASSFRRTSGDTQYF. The DNA for the CDR3 is TGTGCCAGCAGCTTCCGGAGGACTTCGGGAGATACGCAGTATTTT.

This clone is a singleton in its sample. This CDR3 is also generated by other DNA sequences in the sample. The CDR3 loop reads CASSARTDSNTEAFF. DNA of the CDR3: TGTGCCAGCAGTGCTCGTACGGACAGTAACACTGAAGCTTTCTTT. J is TRBJ1-1 and V is TRBV25-1, with TRBD1 as a possible D gene (6 bases). This CDR3 comprises 15 residues. V lost 4 bases and J lost 2, with 14 bases in between. The germline V gene encodes CDR1 MGHDK and CDR2 SYGVNS.

The rearrangement links TRBV18 to TRBJ2-3; 7 bases are shared with TRBD1. Germline CDR1 KGHSH, CDR2 LQKENI. The CDR3 sequence is 17 residues long. The V gene end was trimmed by 1 base and the J gene end by 7 bases; junction bases not matched to a gene: 14. DNA of the CDR3: TGTGCCAGCTCACCACTGCTAGGGACAGAATACCTTTATACGCAGTATTTT. Translating it yields CASSPLLGTEYLYTQYF.

This clone was detected a few times. A much larger clone differs from this one at a single base, so this may be a read error. The V and J genes are TRBV7-2 and TRBJ1-4; tentative D call: TRBD1 (6 bases). Trimming took 2 bases from V and 5 from J, leaving 18 bases between them. Germline-derived CDR1 and CDR2 are SGHTA and FQGNSA. The CDR3 is 17 residues long. The CDR3 coding sequence is TGTGCCAGCAGCTTATATCCCCAAGGACAGCCGAATGAAAAACTGTTTTTT. It yields the protein CASSLYPQGQPNEKLFF. Combining the CDR3 with reference TRBV7-2 and TRBJ1-4 gives the whole variable domain GAGVSQSPSNKVTEKGKDVELRCDPISGHTALYWYRQSLGQGLEFLIYFQGNSAPDKSGLPSDRFSAERTGGSVSTLTIQRTQQEDSAVYLCASSLYPQGQPNEKLFFGSGTQLSVL.

The chain uses TRBV21-1 and TRBJ2-4; the table's D call, TRBD1, has no DNA check behind it. TRBV21-1 is a pseudogene segment. The CDR3 runs 14 residues. CDR3 loop: CASSIQGVKNIQYF. CDR3 DNA sequence: TGTGCCAGCAGCATACAGGGGGTTAAAAACATTCAGTACTTC.

V gene TRBV28 combines with J gene TRBJ2-1; D remains unclear. From germline, CDR1 is MDHEN and CDR2 SYDVKM. Trimming removed 3 bases from V and 4 bases from J, with 13 bases in between. The CDR3 is 15 residues long. CDR3 in DNA: TGTGCCAGCAGTTTTCCCCCCGAGAGGTACAATGAGCAGTTCTTC. This gives the protein CASSFPPERYNEQFF.

This clone is a singleton in its sample. This chain connects TRBV18 to TRBJ1-2, with TRBD1 identical over 8 bases. CDR3 length: 13 amino acids. V gave up 4 bases and J gave up 7 bases; unmatched junction bases: 5. In germline, CDR1 is KGHSH, CDR2 LQKENI. The chain's CDR3 is CASSRAGTGGYTF. The CDR3 coding sequence is TGTGCCAGCTCACGAGCCGGGACAGGTGGCTACACCTTC.

The chain employs TRBV5-6 and TRBJ2-7; the D gene is possibly TRBD2 (5 bases). Germline V gene lookup returns CDR1 SGHDT and CDR2 YYEEEE. This CDR3 region has 12 residues. V was trimmed by 2 bases and J by 5 bases, leaving 8 bases between them. The CDR3 coding sequence is TGTGCCAGCAGCTTTGGGCGGGACGAGCAGTACTTC. As protein: CASSFGRDEQYF.

Turning to this clone: A far larger clone is a single base away, which makes a read error likely. Different DNA sequences within this sample yield the same CDR3. The V call is TRBV5-1, the J call TRBJ2-6, with D possibly matching TRBD1 (5 bases). This CDR3 spans 18 amino acids. CDR1 and CDR2 (germline): SGHRS, YFSETQ. The CDR3: CASSLGVVDTSGANVLTF. The CDR3 DNA follows: TGCGCCAGCAGCTTGGGCGTTGTAGATACCTCTGGGGCCAACGTCCTTACTTTC.

V gene TRBV7-8 combines with J gene TRBJ1-5, with TRBD1 identical over 9 bases. V shed 5 bases, J shed 5 bases, and the junction held 7 bases outside the gene matches. From germline, CDR1 is SGHVS and CDR2 FQNEAQ. The CDR3 has 15 amino acids. Written as DNA, the CDR3 is TGTGCCAGCAGCCCAGGGACAGGGAACGATCAGCCCCAGCATTTT. It yields the protein CASSPGTGNDQPQHF.

This sequence joins TRBV12-2 and TRBJ1-1. TRBV12-2 is a pseudogene. This CDR3 comprises 13 residues. The CDR3 loop reads CASSSLMNTEAFF. CDR3 in DNA: TGTGCCAGCAGCTCACTAATGAACACTGAAGCTTTCTTT.

V usage is TRBV7-9 and J usage is TRBJ2-7, with 7 bases that match TRBD2. There are 13 residues in the CDR3. Trimming cost V 1 base and J 7 bases; bases outside gene matches: 4. Germline-derived CDR1 and CDR2 are SEHNR and FQNEAQ (reference sequence). Here the CDR3 reads CASSLEAGWEQYF. In nucleotides, the CDR3 is TGTGCCAGCAGCTTAGAAGCGGGGTGGGAGCAGTACTTC.

The DNA for the CDR3 is TGCGCCAGCAGCGTCCTTCTAGCGAAGGAGACCCAGTACTTC. This codes for CASSVLLAKETQYF. The chain links TRBV5-1 to TRBJ2-5; D is possibly TRBD2 (6 bases). The CDR3 is made up of 14 amino acids. V lost 4 bases and J 5 bases, leaving 15 bases between the germline ends. In germline, CDR1 is SGHRS, CDR2 YFSETQ. Variable domain in full (rest from reference TRBV5-1 and TRBJ2-5): KAGVTQTPRYLIKTRGQQVTLSCSPISGHRSVSWYQQTPGQGLQFLFEYFSETQRNKGNFPGRFSGRQFSNSRSEMNVSTLELGDSALYLCASSVLLAKETQYFGPGTRLLVL.

Comments on this clone: This sample also contains other DNA sequences that code for the same CDR3. The gene calls are TRBV5-1 and TRBJ1-1; no firm D call. Looked up from germline, CDR1 is SGHRS and CDR2 is YFSETQ. V lost 0 bases and J lost 8, with 5 bases in between. The CDR3 extends over 11 amino acids. The CDR3 is CASSLGGEAFF. The CDR3 bases are TGCGCCAGCAGCTTGGGAGGGGAAGCTTTCTTT. Drawing the rest from reference TRBV5-1 and TRBJ1-1, the complete variable domain is KAGVTQTPRYLIKTRGQQVTLSCSPISGHRSVSWYQQTPGQGLQFLFEYFSETQRNKGNFPGRFSGRQFSNSRSEMNVSTLELGDSALYLCASSLGGEAFFGQGTRLTVV.

On this clone: Only one base separates this from a far larger clonotype, so it likely reflects a read error. V gene TRBV20-1 combines with J gene TRBJ2-7, with 9 bases aligning to TRBD1. Germline CDR1 DFQATT, CDR2 SNEGSKA (reference sequence). The CDR3 is made up of 11 amino acids. The CDR3, as DNA: TGCAGTGCTAGCCGACAGGGGGAGCGGTACTTC. Protein product: CSASRQGERYF.

About this clone: The sample has other DNA sequences that encode this CDR3 too. This chain joins TRBV5-1 and TRBJ2-6; weak D call: TRBD1 (5 bases). This CDR3 is 15 amino acids long. The germline CDR1 and CDR2 sequences are SGHRS and YFSETQ. V dropped 0 bases and J dropped 2 bases, with 6 bases sitting between them. CDR3: CASSLAGTGANVLTF. CDR3 bases: TGCGCCAGCAGCTTGGCAGGGACTGGGGCCAACGTCCTGACTTTC.

A note on this clone: Only one base separates this from a far larger clonotype, so it likely reflects a read error. CDR3 region: CASSMEYNSYCYTF. The CDR3 DNA follows: TGTGCCAGCAGTATGGAGTACAATAGTTATTGCTACACCTTC. The gene calls are TRBV11-2 and TRBJ1-2; no clear D. Germline values: CDR1 SGHAT, CDR2 FQNNGV. The CDR3 is 14 amino acids. V was cut by 6 bases and J by 9 bases, with 20 bases left in between.

The chain couples TRBV5-8 to TRBJ2-7; possible D gene TRBD2, 5 bases. This CDR3 comprises 12 residues. Germline V gene lookup returns CDR1 SGHTS and CDR2 YDEGEE. Trimming took 4 bases from V and 2 from J, leaving 7 bases between them. The CDR3 bases are TGTGCCAGCAGCCTGACTACCTACGAGCAGTACTTC. Protein product: CASSLTTYEQYF.